This T cell receptor (beta chain) derives from a study of blood T cell repertoires in COVID-19. Study background: Both acute and convalescent COVID-19 samples were obtained from the United States, Italy and Spain.

Sequenced by immunoSEQ multiplex PCR; TCRdb stores in-frame clones only, minus some. The sample includes 110,000 to 150,000 clones, approximately 83% seen only once; the top ten take approximately 8%. The sequence came from a human donor in a cohort sampled during active COVID-19. Specimen: peripheral blood.

CDR3 sequence reads: CSVRQGVQNGYTF. Here the CDR3 DNA reads TGCAGCGTCCGACAGGGGGTTCAGAATGGCTACACCTTC. V usage is TRBV29-1 and J usage is TRBJ1-2; 9 nucleotides match TRBD1. The CDR3 has 13 residues. The V segment lost 6 bases and the J segment 6 bases; nucleotides outside the gene matches: 8. CDR1 is SQVTM and CDR2 is ANQGSEA in the germline V gene. Variable domain in full (rest from reference TRBV29-1 and TRBJ1-2): SAVISQKPSRDICQRGTSLTIQCQVDSQVTMMFWYRQQPGQSLTLIATANQGSEATYESGFVIDKFPISRPNLTFSTLTVSNMSPEDSSIYLCSVRQGVQNGYTFGSGTRLTVV.